The 10 T cell receptor beta chains in this list originate from one sample, sequenced in a study of T-cell memory formation after mild COVID-19. TCRdb reanalysed the 5' RACE reads using MiXCR and keeps one entry per CDR3 protein. The table shows around 300,000 distinct CDR3 sequences, with around 15% occurring only once. What was sequenced was PBMCs or a T cell subset sorted from them (not recorded which). Source of these receptors: a man aged 18-30 years who had mild COVID-19 (a few samples of this study predate the infection). Cell type and time point are not known.

This clonotype appeared a few times. The chain uses TRBV25-1 and TRBJ2-1, with D tentatively TRBD1 (5 bases). V gave up 2 bases and J gave up 9 bases, with 14 bases separating them. The CDR3 spans 14 residues. Looked up from germline, CDR1 is MGHDK and CDR2 is SYGVNS. CDR3 bases: TGTGCCAGCAGTGAACGCGCAGGGATCAGTGAGCAGTTCTTC. Translating gives CASSERAGISEQFF.

This clonotype was counted only a few times. The chain is built from TRBV7-6 and TRBJ2-3; no reliable D call. Trimming left V 4 bases short and J 2 bases short, with 10 bases between. The CDR3 spans 14 residues. In germline, CDR1 is SGHVS, CDR2 FNYEAQ. CDR3 protein: CASSSIPYTDTQYF. The CDR3 DNA reads as TGTGCCAGCAGCTCAATCCCTTACACAGATACGCAGTATTTT.

V and J are TRBV6-2 or TRBV6-3 and TRBJ2-7; the D gene is possibly TRBD1 (5 bases). CDR1 and CDR2 (germline): MNHEY, SVGEGT. CDR3 length: 15 residues. The V end was cut by 6 bases, the J end by 2 bases, with 17 bases between. The CDR3 is CASSYGQGTAYEQYV. CDR3 coding DNA: TGTGCCAGCAGCTATGGTCAGGGAACGGCCTACGAGCAGTACGTC.

This clonotype was counted at least ten times. J is TRBJ2-3 and V is TRBV12-3 or TRBV12-4; 9 positions match TRBD2. CDR3 length equals 15 residues. Trimming at V came to 2 bases and at J to 1 base, leaving 1 base not matched to a gene. CDR3 DNA sequence: TGTGCCAGCAGTTTAATAGCGGGGGGCACAGATACGCAGTATTTT. Amino acid sequence: CASSLIAGGTDTQYF.

This clonotype was observed a handful of times. The chain uses TRBV4-1 and TRBJ1-5; D not certain. The V end lost 1 base, the J end lost 4 bases, and 17 bases lay between the germline ends. This CDR3 is built from 17 residues. The germline V gene encodes CDR1 MGHRA and CDR2 YSYEKL. CDR3 residues: CASSQGGSGGSNQPQHF. DNA for the CDR3: TGCGCCAGCAGCCAAGGGGGTTCCGGCGGCTCGAATCAGCCCCAGCATTTT.

The CDR3 nucleotides are TGCAGTGCTAGAGGGACTAGCGCACTCACAGATACGCAGTATTTT. Residues: CSARGTSALTDTQYF. The chain carries TRBV20-1 and TRBJ2-3, with TRBD2 identical over 9 bases. The ends lost 1 base at V and 2 bases at J; junction bases unmatched: 4. Germline CDR1 DFQATT, CDR2 SNEGSKA (reference sequence). CDR3 size: 15 residues.

This clonotype was seen ten or more times. The V gene is TRBV12-3 or TRBV12-4, the J gene TRBJ2-1, with 12 bases aligning to TRBD2. The CDR3 consists of 14 residues. V lost 6 bases to trimming and J lost 9 bases; unmatched junction nucleotides: 6. CDR3 coding DNA: TGTGCCAGCAGGCTAGCGGGGGGGCTCGGTGAGCAGTTCTTC. Its translation is CASRLAGGLGEQFF.

The chain couples TRBV7-8 to TRBJ2-1, with D possibly called TRBD1 or TRBD2 (6 bases each). In germline, CDR1 is SGHVS, CDR2 FQNEAQ. CDR3 length equals 17 residues. V was cut by 1 base and J by 3 bases, with 16 bases left in between. CDR3 DNA sequence: TGTGCCAGCAGCTTAGGGGGACCGGGGGCCAGCTACAATGAGCAGTTCTTC. Translating gives CASSLGGPGASYNEQFF.

This clonotype has just a few counts. This rearrangement joins TRBV4-1 to TRBJ2-5, with 7 bases aligning to TRBD1. J was trimmed by 4 bases and V by 6 bases; bases with no gene match: 11. Looked up from germline, CDR1 is MGHRA and CDR2 is YSYEKL. The CDR3 has 15 amino acids. CDR3 amino acids: CASSRWEGGGETQYF. The CDR3 DNA reads as TGCGCCAGCAGTCGTTGGGAAGGGGGCGGAGAGACCCAGTACTTC.

The V gene is TRBV24-1, the J gene TRBJ2-2; the D is unclear. The CDR3 has 15 residues. Trimming stripped 1 base from V and 2 bases from J, with 7 bases between. Germline CDR1 reads KGHDR; CDR2 reads SFDVKD. Here the CDR3 reads CATSDFTVNTGELFF. The CDR3 region has the DNA TGTGCCACCAGTGATTTTACGGTAAACACCGGGGAGCTGTTTTTT.